Included here is one TCR beta chain sequence, with context. Its target is unknown. Assay used: immunoSEQ multiplex PCR; TCRdb lists only in-frame clones, some missing. The profile shows 1,500,000 or so clones, about 98.5% of them singletons. Adult Caucasians living in Nashville, Tennessee made up all of the donors. This sample is part of a study of shared clonotypes between healthy human individuals. On the study more broadly: Every donor yielded three CD4 naive, three CD4 memory, two CD8 naive and one CD8 memory plate. Overall study results and limits: Generally, estimated richness proved larger in naive subsets than it did in memory subsets.

Trimming removed 4 bases from V and 2 bases from J; junction bases left unmatched: 7. Germline loops: CDR1 LGHNA, CDR2 YSLEER. The CDR3 is 16 residues long. The receptor was isolated from a man between 25 and 39 years old in good health. The gene calls are TRBV4-3 and TRBJ1-2, with 10 bases fitting TRBD1. The sample comprised naive CD4+ T cells sorted from blood. Subset given: CD45RA+ positively selected. This CDR3 reads CASSRATGGKNYGYTF. The CDR3 DNA is TGCGCCAGCAGCCGAGCGACAGGGGGCAAGAACTATGGCTACACCTTC.